This is a list of T cell receptor beta chains from one sample in a study of cytomegalovirus exposure and HLA in healthy donors. The protocol was immunoSEQ multiplex PCR, while the TCRdb copy is restricted to in-frame clones and leaves out a portion. The table has over 95,000 clones, over 65% seen once; the top ten hold roughly 2.5%. Sequenced: PBMCs. The receptors shown here come from a woman between 18 and 29 years old in good health and CMV-seronegative. Both conserved end residues are part of each CDR3. Fields, in order: CDR3 DNA, CDR3 protein, V gene, D gene, CDR3 length, J gene, clone size. The D gene is left open where the match is weak. For some rows the clone size is stated as once, few or many, or as a class when expanded; others skip it.

DNA: TGTGCCAGCAGCTACCGGGGGGGCGAGCAGTACTTC; CDR3: CASSYRGGEQYF; V: TRBV2; D: TRBD2; length: 12; J: TRBJ2-7; size: .
DNA: TGTGCCAGCAGCTCCCAAGGGGCCGAGCAGTACTTC; CDR3: CASSSQGAEQYF; V: TRBV7-9; D: .; length: 12; J: TRBJ2-7; size: .
DNA: TGTGCCAGCAGTGAATTCTATCACGGGACACGTGGAAACACCATATATTTT; CDR3: CASSEFYHGTRGNTIYF; V: TRBV6-1; D: .; length: 17; J: TRBJ1-3; size: .
DNA: TGCAGCGTTGCGGACAGGGTCCCAGATACGCAGTATTTT; CDR3: CSVADRVPDTQYF; V: TRBV29-1; D: TRBD1; length: 13; J: TRBJ2-3; size: .
DNA: TGTGCCACCAGCAGAGGCGGCAGGGGGTCCGGGGAGCTGTTTTTT; CDR3: CATSRGGRGSGELFF; V: TRBV15; D: TRBD1; length: 15; J: TRBJ2-2; size: .
DNA: TGTGCCAGCAGCGGCTTTGAACAGGTCTATGAAAAACTGTTTTTT; CDR3: CASSGFEQVYEKLFF; V: TRBV2; D: .; length: 15; J: TRBJ1-4; size: .
DNA: TGTGCCAGCAGCCATCGACAGGGCAATGAGCAGTTCTTC; CDR3: CASSHRQGNEQFF; V: TRBV7-8; D: TRBD1; length: 13; J: TRBJ2-1; size: once
DNA: TGCGCCAGCAGCCAAGATATCAGGAACACTGAAGCTTTCTTT; CDR3: CASSQDIRNTEAFF; V: TRBV4-3; D: .; length: 14; J: TRBJ1-1; size: .
DNA: TGCGCCAGCAGCCCTCAAGGGGCTGAGCAGTTCTTC; CDR3: CASSPQGAEQFF; V: TRBV4-1; D: .; length: 12; J: TRBJ2-1; size: few
DNA: TGTGCCAGCAGTGAGGGGTCTAGCCAGTTCTTC; CDR3: CASSEGSSQFF; V: TRBV6-1; D: .; length: 11; J: TRBJ2-1; size: .